This T cell receptor (beta chain) appears in the sequencing data of a study of response to subunit inactivated influenza vaccine. TCRdb itself ran the RT-PCR reads through MiXCR, one entry per CDR3 protein. The sample carries approximately 480,000 distinct CDR3 sequences, about a tenth recorded once. The V gene's germline CDR1 is DFQATT and CDR2 SNEGSKA (reference sequence). V dropped 0 bases and J dropped 4 bases, with 12 bases sitting between them. The CDR3 runs 15 residues. Study-wide results and limits: Few new T cells, the authors suggested, are recruited by each seasonal influenza vaccination.

As regards this clonotype: Antigen unknown.

J is TRBJ2-2 and V is TRBV20-1; possible D gene TRBD1, 6 bases. The sequence came from a man in his forties or fifties who received an inactivated influenza vaccine. Sequenced material: PBMCs from blood, taken about 40 days after vaccination. CDR3 sequence reads: CSARDVQGFTGELFF. The CDR3 region has the DNA TGCAGTGCTAGAGATGTACAGGGTTTCACCGGGGAGCTGTTTTTT.